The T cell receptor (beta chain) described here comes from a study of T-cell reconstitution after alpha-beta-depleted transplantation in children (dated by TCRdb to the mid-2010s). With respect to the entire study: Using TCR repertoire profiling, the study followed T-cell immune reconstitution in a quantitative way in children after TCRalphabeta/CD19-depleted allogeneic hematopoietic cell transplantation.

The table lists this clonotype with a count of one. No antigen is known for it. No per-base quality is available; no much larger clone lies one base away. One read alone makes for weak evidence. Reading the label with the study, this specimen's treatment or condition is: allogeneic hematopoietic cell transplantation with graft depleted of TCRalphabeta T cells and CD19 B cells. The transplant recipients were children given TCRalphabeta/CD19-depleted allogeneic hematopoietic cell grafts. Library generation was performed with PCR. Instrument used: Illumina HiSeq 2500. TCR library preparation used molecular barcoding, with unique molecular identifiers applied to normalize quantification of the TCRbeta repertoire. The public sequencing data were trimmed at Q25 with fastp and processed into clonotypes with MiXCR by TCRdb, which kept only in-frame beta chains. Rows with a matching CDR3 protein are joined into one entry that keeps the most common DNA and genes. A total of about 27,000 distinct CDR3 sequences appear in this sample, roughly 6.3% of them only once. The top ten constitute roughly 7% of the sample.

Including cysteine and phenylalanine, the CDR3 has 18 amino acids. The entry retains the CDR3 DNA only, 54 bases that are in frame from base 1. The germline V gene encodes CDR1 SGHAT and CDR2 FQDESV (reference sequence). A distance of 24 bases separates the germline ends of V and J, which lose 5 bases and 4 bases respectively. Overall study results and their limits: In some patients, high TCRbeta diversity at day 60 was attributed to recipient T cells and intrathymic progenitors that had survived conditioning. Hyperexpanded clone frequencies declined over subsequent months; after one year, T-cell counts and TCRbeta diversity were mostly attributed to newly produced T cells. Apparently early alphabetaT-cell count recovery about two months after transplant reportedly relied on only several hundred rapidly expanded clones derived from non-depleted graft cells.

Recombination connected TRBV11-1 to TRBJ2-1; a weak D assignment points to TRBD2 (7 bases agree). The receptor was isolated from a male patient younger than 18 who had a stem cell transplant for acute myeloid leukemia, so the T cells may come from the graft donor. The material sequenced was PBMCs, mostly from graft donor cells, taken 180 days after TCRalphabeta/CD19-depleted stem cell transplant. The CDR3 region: CASSPRGGASLGYNEQFF. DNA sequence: TGTGCCAGCAGCCCCCGAGGGGGGGCATCCCTAGGGTACAATGAGCAGTTCTTC. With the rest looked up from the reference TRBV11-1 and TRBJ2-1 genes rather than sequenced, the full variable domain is EAEVAQSPRYKITEKSQAVAFWCDPISGHATLYWYRQILGQGPELLVQFQDESVVDDSQLPKDRFSAERLKGVDSTLKIQPAELGDSAMYLCASSPRGGASLGYNEQFFGPGTRLTVL.